These 26 T cell receptor beta chains share one sample of origin, sequenced in a study of cytomegalovirus exposure and HLA in healthy donors. PCR employed 60 Vbeta and 13 Jbeta primers. Here immunoSEQ multiplex PCR was the method, and the copy in TCRdb shows in-frame clones only, minus some. The table shows 150,000 or so clones, with about four fifths occurring only once. Sequences were obtained from PBMCs. The receptors derive from a man aged 18 to 30 in good health and CMV-seropositive.

CDR3 sequence (DNA): TGTGCCAGCAGCTTAGTGGGGGCCTCCTACGAGCAGTACTTC. Translation: CASSLVGASYEQYF. The chain employs TRBV7-9 and TRBJ2-7; weak D call: TRBD1 (6 bases). The V gene lost 1 base and the J gene lost 0 bases, with 7 bases spanning the gap. The CDR3 has 14 amino acids. CDR1 is SEHNR, CDR2 FQNEAQ, per germline (reference sequence).

V is TRBV19 and J is TRBJ1-1, with 9 bases lining up with TRBD1. This CDR3 has 14 amino acids. Germline values: CDR1 LNHDA, CDR2 SQIVND (reference sequence). V shed 7 bases and J 0 bases; nucleotides not matched to a gene: 3. CDR3 sequence reads: CASIGQGMNTEAFF. CDR3 bases: TGTGCCAGTATTGGACAGGGGATGAACACTGAAGCTTTCTTT. The full variable domain, in which reference TRBV19 and TRBJ1-1 provide the parts outside the CDR3, is DGGITQSPKYLFRKEGQNVTLSCEQNLNHDAMYWYRQDPGQGLRLIYYSQIVNDFQKGDIAEGYSVSREKKESFPLTVTSAQKNPTAFYLCASIGQGMNTEAFFGQGTRLTVV.

CDR3 loop: CSVEDRGSGTLPNNEQFF. In nucleotides, the CDR3 is TGCAGCGTTGAAGATCGGGGCTCCGGGACTCTGCCCAACAATGAGCAGTTCTTC. This chain connects TRBV29-1 to TRBJ2-1; D is perhaps TRBD2 (6 bases). Germline CDR1 SQVTM, CDR2 ANQGSEA. V gave up 0 bases and J gave up 5 bases, with 23 bases separating them. The length of the CDR3 is 18 residues.

The chain combines TRBV6-5 with TRBJ1-6; a weak D match, TRBD1 (5 bases). The CDR3 contains 15 residues. The ends were cut back, 1 base at V and 7 bases at J, with 11 bases in the middle. Germline V gives CDR1 MNHEY, CDR2 SVGAGI. The CDR3 region is CASSYFSQGNSPLHF. CDR3 coding DNA: TGTGCCAGCAGTTACTTTAGTCAGGGAAATTCACCCCTCCACTTT.

The genes are TRBV10-3 and TRBJ2-7, with D possibly TRBD2 on 6 matching bases. CDR3 length: 12 residues. The V end was cut by 9 bases, the J end by 2 bases, with 11 bases between. CDR1 and CDR2 (germline): ENHRY, SYGVKD. Here the CDR3 DNA reads TGTGCCATTAGCGGACCAACCTACGAGCAGTACTTC. The encoded protein is CAISGPTYEQYF.

The chain couples TRBV4-1 to TRBJ2-7; TRBD1 matches at 10 bases. Germline V CDR1 and CDR2: MGHRA, YSYEKL. The CDR3 loop spans 17 amino acids. J was trimmed by 5 bases and V by 3 bases; bases with no gene match: 13. The CDR3 here is CASSQTAGTGEGHEQYF. The CDR3 nucleotides read TGCGCCAGCAGCCAGACCGCGGGGACAGGGGAGGGCCACGAGCAGTACTTC.

The CDR3 region is CACSGERAEAFF. CDR3 DNA sequence: TGTGCTTGTTCAGGGGAGAGGGCTGAAGCTTTCTTT. The V and J genes are TRBV25-1 and TRBJ1-1; possible D gene TRBD1, 6 bases. The CDR3 has 12 residues. Germline V gene data show CDR1 as MGHDK and CDR2 as SYGVNS.

CDR3 coding DNA: TGTGCCAGCACCATAACAGGGTCCGGGGCCAACGTCCTGACTTTC. The encoded protein is CASTITGSGANVLTF. The gene calls are TRBV27 and TRBJ2-6, with a tentative D call TRBD1 (6 bases). Deletions cut 7 bases from V and 4 bases from J, with 14 bases between. The CDR3 has 15 residues. Germline-derived CDR1 and CDR2 are MNHEY and SMNVEV (reference sequence).

This clone was recorded a few times. The gene calls are TRBV6-6 and TRBJ2-3; D is uncertain. Trimming removed 7 bases from V and 6 bases from J, with 8 bases in between. The CDR3 has 11 amino acids. Looked up from germline, CDR1 is MNHNY and CDR2 is SVGAGI (reference sequence). CDR3 sequence (DNA): TGTGCCAGCACCACTTGGGATACGCAGTATTTT. Amino acid sequence: CASTTWDTQYF.

The J gene is TRBJ2-7, the V gene TRBV27, with 9 bases fitting TRBD2. V lost 11 bases to trimming and J lost 3 bases; unmatched junction nucleotides: 8. The CDR3 covers 13 residues. Per germline, CDR1 MNHEY and CDR2 SMNVEV (reference sequence). The CDR3 spells CAVSAGGHYEQYF. DNA for the CDR3: TGTGCCGTCTCGGCGGGAGGGCACTACGAGCAGTACTTC.

V and J are TRBV4-2 and TRBJ2-1, with D tentatively TRBD1 (5 bases). V lost 0 bases, J lost 10 bases, and 19 bases lay in between. Germline CDR1 and CDR2: LGHNA and YNFKEQ. This CDR3 has 16 amino acids. The CDR3 DNA is TGTGCCAGCAGCCAAGATCTGGCAGGGTCTCCGACCGAGCAGTTCTTC. This translates into CASSQDLAGSPTEQFF.

This sequence joins TRBV4-1 and TRBJ2-7, with 7 bases fitting TRBD1. This CDR3 comprises 15 residues. V dropped 2 bases and J dropped 2; count of bases not matched to a gene: 6. The germline V gene has CDR1 MGHRA and CDR2 YSYEKL. CDR3 sequence: CASSQPGQFTYEQYF. The CDR3 region has the DNA TGCGCCAGCAGCCAACCGGGACAGTTCACCTACGAGCAGTACTTC.

The chain combines TRBV11-2 with TRBJ2-3; D remains unclear. Germline V gene sequence: CDR1 SGHAT, CDR2 FQNNGV. V was shortened by 0 bases and J by 6 bases, with 4 bases between the two germline ends. The length of the CDR3 is 12 residues. In DNA, the CDR3 is TGTGCCAGCAGCTTAGAGCGGGATACGCAGTATTTT. Its translation is CASSLERDTQYF. The complete variable domain, with remaining parts taken from reference TRBV11-2 and TRBJ2-3, reads EAGVAQSPRYKIIEKRQSVAFWCNPISGHATLYWYQQILGQGPKLLIQFQNNGVVDDSQLPKDRFSAERLKGVDSTLKIQPAKLEDSAVYLCASSLERDTQYFGPGTRLTVL.

This sequence joins TRBV6-6 and TRBJ2-2; 7 bases match TRBD2. Unmatched junction bases numbered 7, after V lost 5 bases and J lost 1 base. From germline, CDR1 is MNHNY and CDR2 SVGAGI (reference sequence). This CDR3 contains 16 residues. Here the CDR3 reads CASSNIAGQNTGELFF. CDR3 nucleotides: TGTGCCAGCAGTAACATAGCGGGTCAGAACACCGGGGAGCTGTTTTTT.

The gene calls are TRBV7-2 and TRBJ2-7; 10 bases line up with TRBD1. The CDR3 spans 12 residues. Germline V gene sequence: CDR1 SGHTA, CDR2 FQGNSA. V trimming: 3 bases; J trimming: 12 bases; junction bases outside the gene matches: 5. The CDR3 region has the DNA TGTGCCAGCAGCTTGGGACAGGGGACCCGGTACTTC. It encodes CASSLGQGTRYF. The whole variable domain, remainder taken from reference TRBV7-2 and TRBJ2-7, is GAGVSQSPSNKVTEKGKDVELRCDPISGHTALYWYRQSLGQGLEFLIYFQGNSAPDKSGLPSDRFSAERTGGSVSTLTIQRTQQEDSAVYLCASSLGQGTRYFGPGTRLTVT.

The V gene is TRBV6-4, the J gene TRBJ1-2, with no clear D. Germline loops: CDR1 MRHNA, CDR2 SNTAGT. The CDR3 sequence is 12 residues long. Trimming left V 3 bases short and J 8 bases short, with 10 bases between. CDR3 DNA: TGTGCCAGCAGTGATCCCGGGATGGGCTACACCTTC. Protein product: CASSDPGMGYTF.

The chain couples TRBV9 to TRBJ2-2; 9 bases match TRBD2. The V and J ends lost 6 bases and 6 bases, in that order; junction bases with no gene match: 6. The CDR3 has 14 residues. Germline lookup yields CDR1 SGDLS and CDR2 YYNGEE. DNA of the CDR3: TGTGCCAGCAACTATGGGACTAGCCCCGGGGAGCTGTTTTTT. As protein: CASNYGTSPGELFF.

The chain couples TRBV10-3 to TRBJ2-2; the match to TRBD2 covers 14 bases. The CDR3 runs to 16 residues. The germline V gene has CDR1 ENHRY and CDR2 SYGVKD. Unmatched junction bases numbered 1, after V lost 6 bases and J lost 1 base. The CDR3 loop is CAIRGTSGRNTGELFF. CDR3 nucleotide sequence: TGTGCCATCAGAGGGACTAGCGGGAGGAACACCGGGGAGCTGTTTTTT.

V is TRBV28 and J is TRBJ2-7, with TRBD2 matching over 9 bases. CDR1 is MDHEN, CDR2 SYDVKM, per germline. V dropped 3 bases and J dropped 1; count of bases not matched to a gene: 1. This CDR3 comprises 14 residues. The CDR3 loop reads CASSFSGRSYEQYF. CDR3 bases: TGTGCCAGCAGTTTTAGCGGGAGATCCTACGAGCAGTACTTC. The full variable domain, its missing parts supplied by reference TRBV28 and TRBJ2-7, is DVKVTQSSRYLVKRTGEKVFLECVQDMDHENMFWYRQDPGLGLRLIYFSYDVKMKEKGDIPEGYSVSREKKERFSLILESASTNQTSMYLCASSFSGRSYEQYFGPGTRLTVT.

V and J are TRBV7-9 and TRBJ2-7, with D perhaps TRBD1 (6 bases). Germline V CDR1 and CDR2: SEHNR, FQNEAQ (reference sequence). Trimming left V 1 base short and J 0 bases short, with 10 bases between. This CDR3 region has 15 residues. The CDR3 region is CASSLVVGGSYEQYF. The CDR3, as DNA: TGTGCCAGCAGCTTAGTGGTAGGGGGCTCCTACGAGCAGTACTTC.

J is TRBJ2-1 and V is TRBV6-1, with 13 bases matching TRBD2. The CDR3 has 19 amino acids. Losses at the gene ends were 1 base for V and 10 bases for J; bases not matched to a gene: 16. Germline CDR1 and CDR2: MNHNS and SASEGT. DNA for the CDR3: TGTGCCAGCAGTGAAGGTAAGGCCGAACTAGCGGGAGGGCCTCGGGAGCAGTTCTTC. This gives the protein CASSEGKAELAGGPREQFF.

V and J are TRBV5-1 and TRBJ1-1; maybe TRBD1 (5 bases). Germline lookup yields CDR1 SGHRS and CDR2 YFSETQ. V was trimmed by 0 bases and J by 4 bases, leaving 10 bases between them. CDR3 length: 14 residues. The CDR3 sequence is CASSLGGGVTEAFF. CDR3 sequence (DNA): TGCGCCAGCAGCTTGGGGGGGGGTGTCACTGAAGCTTTCTTT.

This rearrangement joins TRBV5-1 to TRBJ1-4; D remains unclear. V gave up 4 bases and J gave up 0 bases, with 10 bases separating them. Germline assignment: CDR1 SGHRS and CDR2 YFSETQ. This CDR3 comprises 15 residues. The CDR3 here is CASSLRRATNEKLFF. CDR3 in DNA: TGCGCCAGCAGCCTCCGACGGGCAACTAATGAAAAACTGTTTTTT. The full variable domain, completed using reference TRBV5-1 and TRBJ1-4, is KAGVTQTPRYLIKTRGQQVTLSCSPISGHRSVSWYQQTPGQGLQFLFEYFSETQRNKGNFPGRFSGRQFSNSRSEMNVSTLELGDSALYLCASSLRRATNEKLFFGSGTQLSVL.

The V gene is TRBV19, the J gene TRBJ2-1; weak D call: TRBD2 (5 bases). V was cut by 1 base and J by 6 bases, with 10 bases left in between. This CDR3 spans 14 amino acids. In germline, CDR1 is LNHDA, CDR2 SQIVND (reference sequence). This CDR3 is CASSIVGSPNEQFF. CDR3 in DNA: TGTGCCAGTAGTATAGTAGGGAGCCCCAATGAGCAGTTCTTC.

The V and J genes are TRBV27 and TRBJ1-2; 8 nucleotides match TRBD1. J lost 4 bases, V lost 3 bases, and 4 bases had no gene match. This CDR3 spans 14 amino acids. Germline V lookup: CDR1 MNHEY, CDR2 SMNVEV (reference sequence). The chain's CDR3 is CASSFDRGSYGYTF. The CDR3 DNA follows: TGTGCCAGCAGTTTCGACAGGGGCTCCTATGGCTACACCTTC.

V gene TRBV27 combines with J gene TRBJ2-7; 7 nucleotides match TRBD2. In germline, CDR1 is MNHEY, CDR2 SMNVEV (reference sequence). This CDR3 has 14 residues. The V gene end was trimmed by 3 bases and the J gene end by 6 bases; junction bases not matched to a gene: 8. CDR3 DNA: TGTGCCAGCAGTTTGGGGGGGTCACCGGGCGAGCAGTACTTC. Translated: CASSLGGSPGEQYF.